The 28 T cell receptor beta chains in this list originate from one sample, sequenced in a study of OX40 agonist ivuxolimab in advanced cancers. TCRdb's table, derived via immunoSEQ multiplex PCR, lists solely in-frame clones and lacks some. The sample has fewer than 100,000 clones; around nine tenths are singletons. The sequences come from CD4+ or CD8+ T cells sorted from blood, collected in a trial of the OX40 agonist ivuxolimab. The receptors here all came from an adult with an advanced solid tumor such as melanoma, head and neck, liver or kidney cancer.

This chain links TRBV30 with TRBJ1-2; D is unresolved. Trimming left V 2 bases short and J 6 bases short, with 10 bases between. This CDR3 comprises 12 residues. Germline-derived CDR1 and CDR2 are GTSNPN and SVGIG (reference sequence). The CDR3 is CAWSLPGDGYTF. The CDR3 DNA is TGTGCCTGGAGTTTGCCGGGCGATGGCTACACCTTC.

The chain combines TRBV5-1 with TRBJ1-1, with D tentatively TRBD1 (5 bases). CDR1 is SGHRS and CDR2 is YFSETQ in the germline V gene. Trimming removed 1 base from V and 8 bases from J, with 15 bases in between. The CDR3 consists of 14 residues. CDR3 DNA: TGCGCCAGCAGCTTGAACGGCGCAGGGCAAGAAGCTTTCTTT. Its translation: CASSLNGAGQEAFF.

The chain carries TRBV6-5 and TRBJ2-7; D is ambiguous. The V end lost 4 bases, the J end lost 0 bases, and 13 bases lay between the germline ends. Germline values: CDR1 MNHEY, CDR2 SVGAGI. The CDR3 has 15 residues. The CDR3 loop reads CASSFRFRSSYEQYF. CDR3 coding DNA: TGTGCCAGCAGTTTCCGTTTCAGGTCCTCCTACGAGCAGTACTTC.

V is TRBV4-2 and J is TRBJ1-6; D ambiguous. Trimming shortened V by 3 bases and J by 3 bases, and 18 bases separated the two germline ends. Germline loops: CDR1 LGHNA, CDR2 YNFKEQ. This CDR3 has 18 amino acids. This CDR3 is CASSHQPQGRNYNSPLHF. CDR3 DNA: TGTGCCAGCAGCCATCAGCCCCAAGGACGGAACTATAATTCACCCCTCCACTTT.

The table lists this clone with a few counts. The junction shows a germline mismatch at one end, possibly a read error. The rearrangement joins TRBV5-1 to TRBJ2-4; D is unclear. The V gene's germline CDR1 is SGHRS and CDR2 YFSETQ. The CDR3 spans 14 residues. CDR3: CASSPSGATNIQYF. The CDR3 region has the DNA TGCGCCAGCAGCCCAAGTGGAGCCACAAACATTCAGTACTTC. Filled out from reference TRBV5-1 and TRBJ2-4, the complete variable domain reads KAGVTQTPRYLIKTRGQQVTLSCSPISGHRSVSWYQQTPGQGLQFLFEYFSETQRNKGNFPGRFSGRQFSNSRSEMNVSTLELGDSALYLCASSPSGATNIQYFGAGTRLSVL.

The chain is built from TRBV11-3 and TRBJ2-7; a possible D gene is TRBD2 (6 bases). This CDR3 is built from 16 residues. Trimming cost V 5 bases and J 0 bases, with 17 bases left between them. Per germline, CDR1 SGHNT and CDR2 YENEEA. In DNA, the CDR3 is TGTGCCAGCAGCGAAGGGGTGGGGAGGCCCTCCTACGAGCAGTACTTC. Translated: CASSEGVGRPSYEQYF.

This clone was seen more than once but under ten times. CDR3 sequence: CASSFQGSSNTGELFF. CDR3 nucleotide sequence: TGTGCCAGCAGTTTCCAGGGGAGTTCGAACACCGGGGAGCTGTTTTTT. V and J are TRBV27 and TRBJ2-2; tentatively, D is TRBD1 (6 bases). The V and J ends lost 3 bases and 0 bases respectively, with 11 bases between them. The length of the CDR3 is 16 residues. In germline, CDR1 is MNHEY, CDR2 SMNVEV (reference sequence).

This clone was recorded once. This chain connects TRBV7-8 to TRBJ1-5, with D possibly matching TRBD1 (6 bases). The V gene's germline CDR1 is SGHVS and CDR2 FQNEAQ. The ends were cut back, 4 bases at V and 4 bases at J, with 8 bases in the middle. The CDR3 runs 13 residues. The CDR3 nucleotides are TGTGCCAGCAGCTCGGACAGAAATCAGCCCCAGCATTTT. Encoded protein: CASSSDRNQPQHF. Full variable domain (remainder filled in from reference TRBV7-8 and TRBJ1-5): GAGVSQSPRYKVAKRGQDVALRCDPISGHVSLFWYQQALGQGPEFLTYFQNEAQLDKSGLPSDRFFAERPEGSVSTLKIQRTQQEDSAVYLCASSSDRNQPQHFGDGTRLSIL.

The genes are TRBV18 and TRBJ2-7; perhaps TRBD2 as D (6 bases). This CDR3 is built from 14 residues. CDR1 is KGHSH, CDR2 LQKENI, per germline. V lost 9 bases and J lost 5, with 20 bases in between. The CDR3 sequence: CASCRDLTGDEQYF. In DNA form, the CDR3 reads TGTGCCAGTTGCCGGGACCTCACGGGAGACGAGCAGTACTTC.

This chain links TRBV4-1 with TRBJ1-1; 8 bases fit TRBD1. Per the germline V gene, CDR1 is MGHRA and CDR2 is YSYEKL. The CDR3 is made up of 15 amino acids. V trimming: 5 bases; J trimming: 2 bases; junction bases outside the gene matches: 7. CDR3 sequence: CASSFTDRVNTEAFF. The CDR3 DNA sequence: TGCGCCAGCAGCTTTACGGACAGGGTTAACACTGAAGCTTTCTTT.

The rearrangement links TRBV9 to TRBJ1-1; 9 bases agree with TRBD1. J gave up 4 bases and V 4 bases, and 8 bases lay outside the gene matches. Germline loops: CDR1 SGDLS, CDR2 YYNGEE. The CDR3 contains 15 residues. CDR3 protein: CASSSGTGYGTEAFF. CDR3 coding DNA: TGTGCCAGCAGCTCAGGGACAGGGTATGGCACTGAAGCTTTCTTT.

The J gene is TRBJ2-4, the V gene TRBV10-1; 7 bases match TRBD1. Germline V CDR1 and CDR2: WNHNN, SYGVQD (reference sequence). V dropped 0 bases and J dropped 0; count of bases not matched to a gene: 11. CDR3 size: 19 residues. Written as DNA, the CDR3 is TGCGCCAGCAGTGAGTCGGGGCAAAGGGGGCACCTAGCCAAAAACATTCAGTACTTC. Translating gives CASSESGQRGHLAKNIQYF.

The chain combines TRBV27 with TRBJ1-1, with 7 positions matching TRBD1. This CDR3 comprises 17 residues. V lost 6 bases, J lost 0 bases, and 13 bases stayed unmatched. Germline lookup yields CDR1 MNHEY and CDR2 SMNVEV (reference sequence). The CDR3 loop reads CASSQRGQLPMNTEAFF. The DNA of the CDR3 is TGTGCCAGCAGCCAACGGGGACAGCTACCTATGAACACTGAAGCTTTCTTT.

This sequence joins TRBV28 and TRBJ2-3; D gene unclear. V lost 6 bases and J lost 2, with 12 bases in between. Germline CDR1 MDHEN, CDR2 SYDVKM. CDR3 length equals 14 residues. In DNA form, the CDR3 reads TGTGCCAGCAGCCAGACACATTCCACAGATACGCAGTATTTT. Translated, it gives CASSQTHSTDTQYF.

The gene calls are TRBV28 and TRBJ2-7, with TRBD2 identical over 15 bases. Germline V gene sequence: CDR1 MDHEN, CDR2 SYDVKM. V shed 10 bases, J shed 5 bases, and the junction held 6 bases outside the gene matches. CDR3 length equals 14 residues. CDR3 sequence reads: CAIGLAGGIHEQYF. The CDR3 DNA sequence: TGTGCCATTGGACTAGCGGGAGGGATCCACGAGCAGTACTTC.

V and J are TRBV5-1 and TRBJ2-7; D gene unclear. The CDR3 contains 13 residues. Germline CDR1 and CDR2: SGHRS and YFSETQ. V gave up 0 bases and J gave up 3 bases, with 7 bases separating them. CDR3 sequence (DNA): TGCGCCAGCAGCTTGGGCCTCGTCTACGAGCAGTACTTC. It translates to CASSLGLVYEQYF.

V gene TRBV28 combines with J gene TRBJ1-1, with 7 bases aligning to TRBD1. V lost 2 bases and J lost 5; bases outside the gene matches: 5. This CDR3 comprises 14 residues. From germline, CDR1 is MDHEN and CDR2 SYDVKM. This CDR3 is CASSLPQGRTEAFF. The CDR3 nucleotides read TGTGCCAGCAGTTTACCACAGGGGCGAACTGAAGCTTTCTTT.

The gene calls are TRBV5-1 and TRBJ1-3; possible D gene TRBD1, 6 bases. The length of the CDR3 is 16 residues. The V gene's germline CDR1 is SGHRS and CDR2 YFSETQ. V was pared by 2 bases and J by 2 bases, with 14 bases between. In DNA form, the CDR3 reads TGCGCCAGCAGCTTCGGACAGTTTGTGGCTGGAAACACCATATATTTT. Protein: CASSFGQFVAGNTIYF.

The V call is TRBV7-2, the J call TRBJ1-1, with 9 bases identical to TRBD1. CDR1 SGHTA and CDR2 FQGNSA come from the germline V gene. V gave up 5 bases and J gave up 3 bases; unmatched junction bases: 13. There are 17 residues in the CDR3. CDR3 nucleotide sequence: TGTGCCAGCAGCCGTGTCCCGGGACAGGGATGGTACACTGAAGCTTTCTTT. Its protein is CASSRVPGQGWYTEAFF.

This clone was observed a single time. J is TRBJ1-1 and V is TRBV9, with unresolved D. The CDR3 is made up of 13 amino acids. Trimming shortened V by 4 bases and J by 1 base, and 8 bases separated the two germline ends. The V gene's germline CDR1 is SGDLS and CDR2 YYNGEE. The CDR3 DNA reads as TGTGCCAGCAGCACCAGACAGAACACTGAAGCTTTCTTT. Its translation: CASSTRQNTEAFF.

The chain is built from TRBV7-8 and TRBJ2-7; 12 bases fit TRBD1. The CDR3 is made up of 16 amino acids. Germline CDR1 and CDR2: SGHVS and FQNEAQ. Trimming removed 5 bases from V and 5 bases from J; junction bases left unmatched: 10. CDR3 protein: CASSPAPGQGADEQYF. CDR3 DNA: TGTGCCAGCAGCCCAGCACCGGGACAGGGGGCCGACGAGCAGTACTTC.

The chain recombines TRBV30 with TRBJ2-7; D gene unclear. Trimming left V 3 bases short and J 2 bases short, with 17 bases between. Germline CDR1 reads GTSNPN; CDR2 reads SVGIG (reference sequence). The CDR3 extends over 15 amino acids. In nucleotides, the CDR3 is TGTGCCTGGAGCCTCATTCACCTCCGGCCCTACGAGCAGTACTTC. Translation: CAWSLIHLRPYEQYF.

Note on this clone: The same CDR3 arises from other DNA sequences in this sample as well. The V call is TRBV2, the J call TRBJ2-1; 13 nucleotides align to TRBD2. In germline, CDR1 is SNHLY, CDR2 FYNNEI. The CDR3 covers 15 residues. V lost 4 bases and J lost 4; bases outside the gene matches: 1. The CDR3 nucleotides are TGTGCCAGCAGTGTACTAGCGGGGGGGTACAATGAGCAGTTCTTC. Protein sequence: CASSVLAGGYNEQFF. Full variable domain (missing parts from reference TRBV2 and TRBJ2-1): EPEVTQTPSHQVTQMGQEVILRCVPISNHLYFYWYRQILGQKVEFLVSFYNNEISEKSEIFDDQFSVERPDGSNFTLKIRSTKLEDSAMYFCASSVLAGGYNEQFFGPGTRLTVL.

This chain links TRBV5-5 with TRBJ2-2; 7 bases are a match to TRBD1. CDR1 and CDR2 from the germline V gene are SGHKS and YYEKEE (reference sequence). The CDR3 loop spans 15 amino acids. V lost 3 bases to trimming and J lost 0 bases; unmatched junction nucleotides: 2. In nucleotides, the CDR3 is TGTGCCAGCAGCTCCACAGGGGCGAACACCGGGGAGCTGTTTTTT. Its translation is CASSSTGANTGELFF.

The genes are TRBV5-8 and TRBJ2-1; D may correspond to TRBD1 or TRBD2 (5 bases each). The CDR3 is made up of 12 amino acids. Germline V gene data show CDR1 as SGHTS and CDR2 as YDEGEE. The V gene lost 4 bases and the J gene lost 6 bases, with 8 bases spanning the gap. The DNA for the CDR3 is TGTGCCAGCAGCGGGGGTTTCAATGAGCAGTTCTTC. Encoded protein: CASSGGFNEQFF.

The rearrangement joins TRBV11-1 to TRBJ1-5, with TRBD1 matching 7 bases. The CDR3 runs to 15 residues. CDR1 is SGHAT and CDR2 is FQDESV in the germline V gene (reference sequence). The V segment lost 3 bases and the J segment 5 bases; nucleotides outside the gene matches: 7. CDR3 sequence: CASSLRQGEDQPQHF. CDR3 DNA sequence: TGTGCCAGCAGCTTGCGACAGGGCGAGGATCAGCCCCAGCATTTT.

The rearrangement joins TRBV5-1 to TRBJ2-2; D not resolved. Germline assignment: CDR1 SGHRS and CDR2 YFSETQ. The germline V and J ends were trimmed by 0 bases and 6 bases, with 9 bases remaining between them. The CDR3 has 14 amino acids. DNA for the CDR3: TGCGCCAGCAGCTTGGGTCAGGCCCCCGGGGAGCTGTTTTTT. This codes for CASSLGQAPGELFF.

This clone was recorded a few times. The V gene is TRBV18, the J gene TRBJ1-2; D not resolved. CDR3 length equals 14 residues. The germline V gene encodes CDR1 KGHSH and CDR2 LQKENI. Trimming removed 2 bases from V and 4 bases from J, with 11 bases in between. CDR3 nucleotides: TGTGCCAGCTCACCAGAGAGGGAAGGCTATGGCTACACCTTC. Its translation is CASSPEREGYGYTF.